This TCR beta chain was identified in a study of cytomegalovirus exposure and HLA in healthy donors (dated by TCRdb to about 2017). About the study as a whole: In an earlier analysis of roughly 500 of the donors, about 260 Gb of sequence data and some 100 million unique TCR beta sequences from approximately 180 million T cells were reported. The number of typed donors differed by locus: about 620-640 for A, B, C, DRB1 and DQB1; 522 for DQA1; about 600 for DPA1; and some 470 for DPB1. Every discovery cohort repertoire had been produced on one sequencing platform. To predict cytomegalovirus infection status, the study brought together high-throughput TCR immunosequencing, statistical association of individual TCRs with disease status, and machine learning. Donor age, sex, ethnicity and CMV serostatus were compiled alongside the repertoire data. The study was designed to test whether signatures of past pathogen exposure could be identified by cataloging public T cell receptors. Around 320 gigabases of sequencing data and approximately 84 million unique TCR sequences were included in an early release covering several hundred HLA-typed donors. Both class I and class II loci were covered by HLA typing, at four-digit resolution. On average, around 200,000 unique TCR beta nucleotide sequences were sequenced per donor among more than 350 genotyped donors of the cohort, with 15% to 20% of those sequences being non-productive. An earlier analysis of around 640 of the donors used high-throughput TCR beta sequencing to judge whether each TCR beta V gene segment behaved as functional or pseudogenic. The genetic ancestry cluster associated with self-reported Caucasian donors included 70% to 85% of the roughly 410 genotyped donors. A later genetic analysis took genome-wide SNP genotypes for about three fifths of the 666 donors and used that subset as a discovery cohort. To study patterns of TCR occurrence, a later analysis re-analyzed previously published TCR beta repertoires from several hundred donors and added high-resolution HLA genotyping. A separate validation cohort of over a hundred different subjects was used in addition to the approximately 670-subject first cohort. Rather than using new phenotypic data, the later analysis identified candidate immune exposures from TCR beta sequences and from how often those sequences occurred across donors. Using immunosequencing, the study profiled T cell repertoires from about 620 subjects and related those repertoires to cytomegalovirus serostatus. Several DR-DQ haplotypes were treated as single units for association and clustering because of strong linkage in the cohort. Overall results and qualifications from the work: The authors suggested that the approach could potentially be extended to other disease states and immunological phenotypes. The earlier analysis of approximately 540 of the donors excluded 15 to 20 rarely observed V segments, including chromosome 9 orphons, because counts were too low. In a later analysis, TCR association rates were found to vary across HLA loci, with the most associated TCRs seen for DRB1 alleles and the fewest for HLA-C alleles. The 87-base-pair reads could not distinguish some IMGT-functional V segments, including TRBV6-2 and TRBV6-3, so those segments were excluded. A later analysis reported that several top co-occurrence clusters appeared linked to parvovirus B19, influenza, CMV and Epstein-Barr virus. A further reported finding was that TCR beta sequences accurately predicted the HLA-A and HLA-B alleles for most subjects in the first cohort. Compared with equally common non-associated chains, HLA-associated TCR beta chains in a later analysis were more clonally expanded and had lower generation probabilities. In a later genetic analysis, fewer N-insertions in productive TCRs were reported among donors in an Asian-associated ancestry cluster than the roughly 700-donor mean. The cohort was sequenced for TCR beta chains only, and without alpha or paired-chain data the features that could be detected were limited. A later genetic analysis associated a missense DCLRE1C variant with V-gene and J-gene trimming of TCR beta chains, and an independent cohort replicated the association. A cluster of highly shared sequence variants was judged likely to represent a technical artifact of the sequencing pipeline. Presence/absence analyses assumed roughly uniform sequencing depth across donors, an assumption that may not hold. In vitro tests confirmed that a few of the cytomegalovirus-associated TCR beta chains recognize cytomegalovirus antigens. Because HLA typing was missing for some donors at each locus, association tests included only the typed subset. Assigning TCR associations to individual alleles was difficult when HLA alleles, especially DR and DQ, strongly co-occurred. While some public TCRs were present in many individuals, most TCR sequences turned up only very rarely across donors. Correlated functional status among segregating V segments might reflect linkage disequilibrium, but an unknown experimental factor could not be ruled out. Most CMV-associated TCR beta chains appeared to be HLA-restricted in a later analysis, and the HLA associations seemed to be driven largely by CMV exposure. In the study, some 160 TCR beta chains were listed as associated with cytomegalovirus. The classifier was reported to diagnose cytomegalovirus status with high specificity and sensitivity in both the original cohort and the validation cohort. Immune exposure information for the cohort was limited to CMV serostatus. In a later analysis, 16,951 TCR beta sequences were associated with specific HLA alleles at a false discovery rate of 0.05. In an earlier analysis of about 550 of the donors, most TCR beta V segments were observed in productive rearrangements about 90% or about 30% of the time, broadly matching IMGT annotations.

The cohort was made up of around 720 healthy bone marrow donors. Cohort members were all nominally healthy when sampled, although unrecorded immune exposures were likely present. The donor tested CMV seropositive and was one of the 289 seropositive cohort members. Each donor provided a peripheral blood sample, and peripheral blood mononuclear cells were used for TCR beta sequencing. The Qiagen DNeasy Blood Extraction Kit was used to extract genomic DNA from the blood cell samples. CDR1 and CDR2, looked up from the germline V gene, are SNHLY and FYNNEI. The CDR3 has 15 amino acids, counting the end cysteine and phenylalanine. The read is trimmed to its CDR3 DNA, 45 bases read in frame from base 1. Trimming accounts for 7 bases at V and 4 bases at J, while the number of junction bases matched to no gene is 9. The library was obtained by the immunoSEQ multiplex PCR assay. For the multiplex PCR, a mixture combining 60 forward primers for TCR Vbeta segments and 13 reverse primers for TCR Jbeta segments was used. The CDR3 region of rearranged TCR beta genes was amplified from genomic DNA with a multiplex PCR assay. Amplified TCR beta libraries were sequenced as 87-base-pair reads on the Illumina HiSeq System. On the study's bioinformatics: A later analysis tallied about 77 million unique TCR beta chains across the approximately 670 repertoires, and approximately 12 million of those chains were shared by two or more donors. A nearest-neighbor algorithm error-corrected the raw reads and collapsed the reads into unique sequences, merging closely related sequences to remove PCR and sequencing errors. CDR3 sequences were aligned to IMGT reference sequences to assign V, D and J gene segments. For a sequence to be retained, a match of at least six nucleotides to both a V gene segment and a J gene segment was required. A rearrangement counted as productive if the CDR3 had no stop codons and remained in frame with V and J, and every other rearrangement counted as non-productive. Following IMGT convention, CDR3 was defined as the stretch from the second conserved V-encoded cysteine to the conserved J-encoded phenylalanine. The earlier analysis of around 640 of the donors excluded sequences that lacked an unambiguous match to a single V gene segment. In an earlier analysis of roughly 500 of the donors, V segments were called functional above 56.7% productive rearrangements and were called segregating when the between-donor standard deviation exceeded 5%. To diagnose cytomegalovirus status from the catalog of TCR beta chain sequences, a statistical classification framework was built. In a later analysis, TCR nucleotide sequences were compared against IMGT/GENE-DB human TR gene sequences so that V and J genes could be assigned. In a later analysis, CDR3 sequences and most-parsimonious VDJ recombination scenarios were assigned using the TCRdist pipeline. In a later analysis, every TCR beta chain was defined by the combination of its CDR3 amino acid sequence and its V-gene family, and reads without a unique V-gene family were dropped. To address suspected cross-contamination and a sequencing artifact, a later analysis removed a few hundred highly shared, low-generation-probability nucleotide sequences. In a later analysis, a clonal expansion index was calculated for each public chain from normalized within-repertoire ranks of inferred template counts. Generation probabilities in a later analysis came from a VDJ recombination model fitted to out-of-frame rearrangements, and those results were checked against IGoR. In a later analysis, TCR-TCR, TCR-HLA and TCR-CMV co-occurrence was scored with hypergeometric tests, and a repertoire-size bias correction was applied to TCR pairs. A later analysis estimated false discovery rates by permuting HLA or CMV assignments 20 times. In a later analysis, co-occurring TCRs were grouped using DBSCAN, and TCRdist sequence similarity was added for clustering within HLA-allele-positive subsets. Repertoires with fewer than 30,000 or more than 120,000 public chains were left out of co-occurrence clustering, as were a few repertoires with anomalous nucleotide sharing. In its TCRdb copy, this immuneACCESS table keeps in-frame sequences only and misses some clones. Where compared with another copy, unresolved V genes explain less than half of these, and the others have no known cause. Clonal size and the V and J genes are those of that table, whereas D and trimming came from the DNA. The table for this sample lists around 95,000 clones; around 76% of them were counted only once. 10% of the sample goes to the ten largest clones.

About this clone: Its specific antigen is unknown. No qualities accompany the bases; no much larger clone lies one base away.

This receptor was obtained from a man aged 30 to 39 in good health and CMV-seropositive. Sequencing input: PBMCs. Recombination connected TRBV2 to TRBJ1-5; 8 nucleotides in the junction match TRBD1. The CDR3 reads as follows: CASNTGTGGNQPQHF. The nucleotide sequence reads as follows: TGTGCCAGCAATACCGGGACAGGCGGAAATCAGCCCCAGCATTTT. The CDR3, completed at both ends by the reference TRBV2 and TRBJ1-5 genes, gives the full variable domain EPEVTQTPSHQVTQMGQEVILRCVPISNHLYFYWYRQILGQKVEFLVSFYNNEISEKSEIFDDQFSVERPDGSNFTLKIRSTKLEDSAMYFCASNTGTGGNQPQHFGDGTRLSIL.